Following are 28 T cell receptor beta chains from one sample sequenced in a study of blood T cells in healthy people across ages. A second PCR, run for roughly 7 to 12 cycles, used a sample-barcoded 5' primer plus a J-beta primer mix. TCRdb recomputed calls from the 5' RACE reads with MiXCR, one row per CDR3 protein. This table has 850,000 to 950,000 distinct CDR3 sequences, roughly 26% appearing once. The source material was blood. These receptors were collected from a woman older than 75 in good health.

This clonotype was recorded at least ten times. V gene TRBV12-3 or TRBV12-4 combines with J gene TRBJ2-7, with D uncertain. V lost 7 bases, J lost 2 bases, and 12 bases lay in between. The CDR3 loop spans 13 amino acids. The CDR3 protein is CASMSDGPYEQYF. CDR3 nucleotides: TGTGCCAGCATGTCGGACGGTCCCTACGAGCAGTACTTC.

This clonotype was detected ten times or more. The gene calls are TRBV6-1 and TRBJ2-5; D is possibly TRBD2 (6 bases). Germline V gene data show CDR1 as MNHNS and CDR2 as SASEGT. The CDR3 length is 13 residues. V gave up 6 bases and J gave up 3 bases, with 11 bases separating them. CDR3 loop: CASREPSEETQYF. DNA of the CDR3: TGTGCCAGCAGAGAACCTAGCGAAGAGACCCAGTACTTC.

The V gene is TRBV6-2 or TRBV6-3, the J gene TRBJ2-1, with TRBD2 matching 8 bases. This CDR3 is 14 amino acids long. Losses at the gene ends were 9 bases for V and 3 bases for J; bases not matched to a gene: 7. In germline, CDR1 is MNHEY, CDR2 SVGEGT. The CDR3 DNA sequence: TGTGCCAGTTCCCGGGAGGGTTACTACAATGAGCAGTTCTTC. Its translation is CASSREGYYNEQFF.

The chain combines TRBV6-5 with TRBJ1-4; weak D call: TRBD1 (5 bases). CDR1 and CDR2 (germline): MNHEY, SVGAGI. The CDR3 is 15 residues long. In DNA, the CDR3 is TGTACCACCAAATTGGGACGGGTGGTCAATGAAAAACTGTTTTTT. Its protein product is CTTKLGRVVNEKLFF.

This clonotype was detected ten times or more. The J gene is TRBJ1-2, the V gene TRBV20-1, with unresolved D. This CDR3 is built from 15 residues. With 2 bases removed from V and 8 bases from J, the gap between germline ends came to 21 bases. CDR1 and CDR2 (germline): DFQATT, SNEGSKA (reference sequence). The CDR3 nucleotides are TGCAGTGCTAGAAACGGGGAGGTTAGCTTTGACGGCTACACCTTC. This translates into CSARNGEVSFDGYTF.

This clonotype was counted at least ten times. DNA of the CDR3: TGTGCCAGCAGCTATGGTCTGGGGGGGATAGAGACCCAGTACTTC. This translates into CASSYGLGGIETQYF. The chain combines TRBV7-9 with TRBJ2-5; 7 bases map to TRBD2. Losses at the gene ends were 4 bases for V and 4 bases for J; bases not matched to a gene: 9. From germline, CDR1 is SEHNR and CDR2 FQNEAQ (reference sequence). The CDR3 extends over 15 amino acids.

This clonotype was recorded many times. The chain uses TRBV12-3 or TRBV12-4 and TRBJ1-5; D is ambiguous. Trimming pared 6 bases from V and 2 bases from J, leaving 14 bases between. The CDR3 totals 15 residues. The CDR3 region has the DNA TGTGCCAGCAGGGTTGGAAGTGGCGGCAATCAGCCCCAGCATTTT. Amino acids: CASRVGSGGNQPQHF.

This clonotype was recorded at least ten times. The CDR3 DNA reads as TGTGCCAGCAGCTTAGGGTCGGGCAATGAAAAACTGTTTTTT. This translates into CASSLGSGNEKLFF. The chain combines TRBV7-9 with TRBJ1-4; no clear D. There are 14 residues in the CDR3. The germline CDR1 and CDR2 sequences are SEHNR and FQNEAQ (reference sequence). Trimming cost V 1 base and J 5 bases, with 8 bases left between them.

In its sample, this clonotype was seen many times. The chain uses TRBV29-1 and TRBJ2-7, with D unclear. This CDR3 region has 8 residues. The germline CDR1 and CDR2 sequences are SQVTM and ANQGSEA. V shed 7 bases and J shed 5 bases, with 3 bases lying between them. CDR3 nucleotides: TGCAGCGGAGACGAGCAGTACTTC. Its protein product is CSGDEQYF.

This clonotype was seen ten or more times. The V call is TRBV5-1, the J call TRBJ2-1; 10 positions agree with TRBD2. The CDR3 is 15 amino acids. Germline V gene sequence: CDR1 SGHRS, CDR2 YFSETQ. V was clipped by 5 bases and J by 0 bases; unmatched bases: 2. The DNA of the CDR3 is TGCGCCAGCAGGAGCGGGGGGGCCTCCTACAATGAGCAGTTCTTC. Translation: CASRSGGASYNEQFF.

Ten or more counts support this clonotype. This rearrangement joins TRBV29-1 to TRBJ2-2; D ambiguous. The CDR3 loop spans 15 amino acids. Per germline, CDR1 SQVTM and CDR2 ANQGSEA. With 3 bases removed from V and 5 bases from J, the gap between germline ends came to 16 bases. This CDR3 reads CSVERWGSGTGELFF. CDR3 in DNA: TGCAGCGTTGAGCGGTGGGGTTCTGGGACCGGGGAGCTGTTTTTT.

CDR3 bases: TGTGCCAGCAGTGACCCGTCAGGCATATATAGCAATCAGCCCCAGCATTTT. Protein: CASSDPSGIYSNQPQHF. The chain carries TRBV6-1 and TRBJ1-5; no clear D. The germline V and J ends were trimmed by 3 bases and 0 bases, with 15 bases remaining between them. The germline CDR1 and CDR2 sequences are MNHNS and SASEGT. This CDR3 has 17 amino acids.

This clonotype has a count of ten or more. This chain joins TRBV7-2 and TRBJ2-7, with a weak D call TRBD1 (6 bases). The CDR3 sequence is 14 residues long. Between the trimmed V and J ends, which lost 5 bases and 4 bases, there was a span of 15 bases. CDR1 and CDR2 (germline): SGHTA, FQGNSA. The CDR3 nucleotides read TGTGCCAGCAGCGGTCCGGGACATCCTTACGAGCAGTACTTC. Residues: CASSGPGHPYEQYF.

The gene calls are TRBV11-2 and TRBJ2-3; no firm D call. This CDR3 spans 16 amino acids. From germline, CDR1 is SGHAT and CDR2 FQNNGV. V lost 3 bases, J lost 2 bases, and 15 bases lay in between. The DNA of the CDR3 is TGTGCCAGCAGCTTTTTAAGGTCGGTTTTCACAGATACGCAGTATTTT. It yields the protein CASSFLRSVFTDTQYF.

V usage is TRBV7-2 and J usage is TRBJ2-7; a possible D gene is TRBD2 (5 bases). TRBJ2-5 matches the DNA end more closely, so the J call is doubtful. The CDR3 covers 14 residues. The germline gives CDR1 SGHTA, CDR2 FQGNSA. CDR3 nucleotides: TGTGCCAGCAGCTGGGGAGCAGGCGGAGAGACCCAGTACTTC. Its protein product is CASSWGAGGETQYF.

This clonotype was seen many times. The J gene is TRBJ2-3, the V gene TRBV15; D not resolved. The CDR3 spans 13 residues. Germline CDR1 reads LNHNV; CDR2 reads YYDKDF (reference sequence). Between the trimmed V and J ends, which lost 6 bases and 4 bases, there was a span of 11 bases. This chain's CDR3 is CATRPGGADTQYF. CDR3 sequence (DNA): TGTGCCACCAGGCCCGGTGGGGCAGATACGCAGTATTTT.

A few counts support this clonotype. The gene calls are TRBV6-5 and TRBJ1-2, with TRBD1 identical over 9 bases. In germline, CDR1 is MNHEY, CDR2 SVGAGI. Unmatched junction bases numbered 6, after V lost 6 bases and J lost 4 bases. This CDR3 is built from 14 residues. The CDR3 DNA reads as TGTGCCAGCAGGGACAGGGGCCGGCGCTATGGCTACACCTTC. Amino acid sequence: CASRDRGRRYGYTF.

The chain is built from TRBV3-1 and TRBJ1-1; 7 nucleotides align to TRBD1. The V segment lost 4 bases and the J segment 4 bases; nucleotides outside the gene matches: 6. Germline lookup yields CDR1 LGHDT and CDR2 YNNKEL (reference sequence). The CDR3 is 14 residues long. CDR3 loop: CASSLRDSGTEAFF. CDR3 DNA sequence: TGTGCCAGCAGCCTCCGGGACAGTGGCACTGAAGCTTTCTTT.

The chain joins TRBV25-1 to TRBJ2-2; D ambiguous. V was cut by 5 bases and J by 6 bases, with 13 bases left in between. The CDR3 runs 14 residues. Germline V gene lookup returns CDR1 MGHDK and CDR2 SYGVNS. This CDR3 reads CASSKIRYPGELFF. CDR3 DNA sequence: TGTGCCAGCAGTAAGATCAGGTACCCCGGGGAGCTGTTTTTT.

Only a few counts were recorded for this clonotype. This chain uses TRBV23-1 with TRBJ2-7, with D perhaps matching TRBD1 (5 bases). TRBV23-1 is known as an ORF, though its function is uncertain. V was cut by 3 bases and J by 2 bases, with 11 bases left in between. CDR3 length: 14 amino acids. DNA for the CDR3: TGCGCCAGCAGTCACACAGGACCTACCTACGAGCAGTACTTC. This sequence encodes CASSHTGPTYEQYF.

This clonotype showed up many times. The V and J genes are TRBV7-2 and TRBJ1-2; D might be TRBD1 (5 bases). V gave up 1 base and J gave up 8 bases, with 14 bases separating them. This CDR3 spans 14 amino acids. Looked up from germline, CDR1 is SGHTA and CDR2 is FQGNSA. The CDR3 DNA sequence: TGTGCCAGCAGCTTAGGGGGGACGGTCAAAGGCTACACCTTC. It codes for CASSLGGTVKGYTF.

This clonotype was detected ten times or more. This rearrangement joins TRBV7-2 to TRBJ1-5; D is uncertain. In germline, CDR1 is SGHTA, CDR2 FQGNSA. The V end was cut by 2 bases, the J end by 3 bases, with 5 bases between. The CDR3 contains 13 residues. The CDR3 loop reads CASSLSANQPQHF. In DNA form, the CDR3 reads TGTGCCAGCAGCTTAAGCGCCAATCAGCCCCAGCATTTT. The whole variable domain, filled in from reference TRBV7-2 and TRBJ1-5, reads GAGVSQSPSNKVTEKGKDVELRCDPISGHTALYWYRQSLGQGLEFLIYFQGNSAPDKSGLPSDRFSAERTGGSVSTLTIQRTQQEDSAVYLCASSLSANQPQHFGDGTRLSIL.

V gene TRBV12-3 or TRBV12-4 combines with J gene TRBJ2-3; D remains ambiguous. Trimming removed 3 bases at V and 10 bases at J, with 11 bases between. This CDR3 is 12 amino acids long. The CDR3 loop is CASSLSSNAQYF. For the CDR3, the DNA is TGTGCCAGCAGTTTGAGCTCAAATGCGCAGTATTTT.

This clonotype has ten or more counts. V gene TRBV11-2 combines with J gene TRBJ2-3; weak D call: TRBD2 (6 bases). Trimming left V 6 bases short and J 2 bases short, with 18 bases between. There are 16 residues in the CDR3. Germline values: CDR1 SGHAT, CDR2 FQNNGV. CDR3 coding DNA: TGTGCCAGCAGGTCACATAGCGGTTTAAACACAGATACGCAGTATTTT. Translation gives CASRSHSGLNTDTQYF.

About this clonotype itself: A much larger clone sits a single nucleotide away, making a read error possible. The rearrangement uses TRBV20-1 and TRBJ2-3, with D perhaps assigned TRBD1 or TRBD2 (6 bases each). Germline V gene sequence: CDR1 DFQATT, CDR2 SNEGSKA (reference sequence). The CDR3 is 17 amino acids. The V gene lost 2 bases and the J gene lost 4 bases, with 22 bases spanning the gap. The CDR3 DNA is TGCAGTGCTAGAAACGACCTTCGGGGGCTTTTCGCAGATACGCAGTATTTT. This sequence encodes CSARNDLRGLFADTQYF.

As to this clonotype: A read error may explain this, as a much larger clone is one base away. The chain combines TRBV6-2 or TRBV6-3 with TRBJ2-7, with 8 bases lining up with TRBD1. From germline, CDR1 is MNHEY and CDR2 SVGEGT. The CDR3 extends over 16 amino acids. The CDR3 sequence is CANSYFPDRESYEQYF. CDR3 in DNA: TGTGCCAACAGTTACTTTCCGGACAGGGAGTCCTACGAGCAGTACTTC.

The J gene is TRBJ2-1, the V gene TRBV7-9, with D tentatively TRBD1 (6 bases). The CDR3 has 15 residues. Germline V gene lookup returns CDR1 SEHNR and CDR2 FQNEAQ (reference sequence). V was trimmed by 3 bases and J by 2 bases, leaving 11 bases between them. DNA for the CDR3: TGTGCCAGCAGCTTTGGACAGACTACCTACAATGAGCAGTTCTTC. Its protein product is CASSFGQTTYNEQFF.

This clonotype appeared many times. The rearrangement uses TRBV7-2 and TRBJ2-5, with 8 nucleotides matching TRBD1. The CDR3 loop spans 14 amino acids. The ends lost 4 bases at V and 7 bases at J; junction bases unmatched: 8. Germline lookup yields CDR1 SGHTA and CDR2 FQGNSA. In DNA form, the CDR3 reads TGTGCCAGCAGCTCCGCCCAGGGGGCCCGGACCCAGTACTTC. Encoded protein: CASSSAQGARTQYF.